One sample yielded the 13 T cell receptor beta chains listed below, sequenced in a study of T cell repertoires in cytomegalovirus infection. TCRdb used MiXCR to reprocess the reads, holding one entry per CDR3 protein. The sample carries more than 400,000 distinct CDR3 sequences, around 27% recorded once. Sequencing was carried out using PBMCs. These receptors originate from a human donor in good health (CMV status not recorded). Some clones in this sample may be carry-over from other donors' samples.

The gene calls are TRBV7-2 and TRBJ1-1; D gene uncertain. Germline V gene sequence: CDR1 SGHTA, CDR2 FQGNSA. Trimming stripped 1 base from V and 1 base from J, with 13 bases between. The CDR3 runs 16 residues. The CDR3 region is CASSLELSRTNTEAFF. DNA of the CDR3: TGTGCCAGCAGCTTAGAATTATCCAGGACGAACACTGAAGCTTTCTTT.

The sample holds a few counts of this clonotype. The rearrangement uses TRBV29-1 and TRBJ2-5; 8 positions agree with TRBD1. CDR3 size: 13 residues. Per germline, CDR1 SQVTM and CDR2 ANQGSEA. After removal of 6 bases from V and 1 base from J, the junction contained 4 bases not matched to a gene. The CDR3 DNA is TGCAGCGTCATTACAGGGGGCCAAGAGACCCAGTACTTC. The encoded protein is CSVITGGQETQYF.

This clonotype was counted only a few times. V and J are TRBV6-5 and TRBJ2-1; TRBD2 matches at 10 bases. The CDR3 is 15 residues long. V was clipped by 4 bases and J by 9 bases; unmatched bases: 9. Germline values: CDR1 MNHEY, CDR2 SVGAGI. The CDR3 nucleotides are TGTGCCAGCAGTTCTAGCGGGAGTAGGTGGGGTGAGCAGTTCTTC. This codes for CASSSSGSRWGEQFF.

V usage is TRBV5-1 and J usage is TRBJ2-5; the match to TRBD2 covers 9 bases. The CDR3 consists of 18 residues. Germline CDR1 is SGHRS and CDR2 is YFSETQ. V shed 7 bases, J shed 5 bases, and the junction held 21 bases outside the gene matches. The CDR3 spells CASAPARAGGSGGETQYF. In DNA, the CDR3 is TGCGCCAGCGCCCCGGCTAGGGCGGGAGGGTCCGGCGGGGAGACCCAGTACTTC.

This clonotype was seen more than once but under ten times. CDR3 loop: CASTRRTSDNEQFF. The CDR3 DNA is TGTGCCAGCACCCGGAGGACTAGCGACAATGAGCAGTTCTTC. V and J are TRBV7-2 and TRBJ2-1, with TRBD2 matching 9 bases. The V gene end was trimmed by 7 bases and the J gene end by 5 bases; junction bases not matched to a gene: 6. The germline gives CDR1 SGHTA, CDR2 FQGNSA. The CDR3 runs 14 residues.

This clonotype was recorded a few times. The V call is TRBV28, the J call TRBJ1-5; 7 bases fit TRBD1. The junction had 7 bases not matched to a gene; V was cut back by 2 bases and J by 6 bases. Germline CDR1 and CDR2: MDHEN and SYDVKM. CDR3 length equals 15 residues. CDR3 DNA sequence: TGTGCCAGCAGTTTAGTGAGGGGGCTTACTCAGCCCCAGCATTTT. Its translation is CASSLVRGLTQPQHF. The entire variable domain, with the rest obtained from reference TRBV28 and TRBJ1-5, is as follows: DVKVTQSSRYLVKRTGEKVFLECVQDMDHENMFWYRQDPGLGLRLIYFSYDVKMKEKGDIPEGYSVSREKKERFSLILESASTNQTSMYLCASSLVRGLTQPQHFGDGTRLSIL.

This clonotype occurred a few times. This chain uses TRBV6-5 with TRBJ1-1, with 9 bases lining up with TRBD1. The CDR3 sequence is 14 residues long. The germline V gene has CDR1 MNHEY and CDR2 SVGAGI. Losses at the gene ends were 2 bases for V and 4 bases for J; bases not matched to a gene: 2. CDR3 in DNA: TGTGCCAGCAGTTACGTGGACAGGGGCACTGAAGCTTTCTTT. Residues: CASSYVDRGTEAFF.

J is TRBJ2-7 and V is TRBV5-4; D gene ambiguous. Germline CDR1 and CDR2: SGHNT and YYREEE (reference sequence). Trimming stripped 0 bases from V and 2 bases from J, with 15 bases between. The CDR3 consists of 16 residues. The CDR3 loop is CASSLAISDPTYEQYF. CDR3 DNA sequence: TGTGCCAGCAGCTTGGCGATCTCAGATCCCACCTACGAGCAGTACTTC. Full variable domain (remainder filled in from reference TRBV5-4 and TRBJ2-7): ETGVTQSPTHLIKTRGQQVTLRCSSQSGHNTVSWYQQALGQGPQFIFQYYREEENGRGNFPPRFSGLQFPNYSSELNVNALELDDSALYLCASSLAISDPTYEQYFGPGTRLTVT.

This clonotype appeared many times. V usage is TRBV7-2 and J usage is TRBJ1-4; D uncertain. The germline V gene has CDR1 SGHTA and CDR2 FQGNSA. V was clipped by 5 bases and J by 0 bases, with 10 bases between them. The CDR3 runs to 15 residues. CDR3 amino acids: CASSPSSSTNEKLFF. The DNA for the CDR3 is TGTGCCAGCAGCCCGTCCAGTTCAACTAATGAAAAACTGTTTTTT.

This chain connects TRBV28 to TRBJ1-2; 10 bases align to TRBD1. The germline CDR1 and CDR2 sequences are MDHEN and SYDVKM. The CDR3 is 14 residues long. V shed 5 bases, J shed 7 bases, and the junction held 7 bases outside the gene matches. Here the CDR3 reads CASSVGQGIGGYTF. The CDR3 coding sequence is TGTGCCAGCAGTGTGGGACAGGGGATCGGTGGCTACACCTTC.

This clonotype was observed a handful of times. This rearrangement joins TRBV6-2 or TRBV6-3 to TRBJ1-1, with D unclear. The CDR3 extends over 14 amino acids. From germline, CDR1 is MNHEY and CDR2 SVGEGT. The ends were cut back, 8 bases at V and 1 base at J, with 14 bases in the middle. In nucleotides, the CDR3 is TGTGCCAGCCGCTTTAGGACGGGGAACACTGAAGCTTTCTTT. Its protein product is CASRFRTGNTEAFF.

V gene TRBV29-1 combines with J gene TRBJ1-1, with D perhaps TRBD1 (6 bases). The CDR3 is made up of 12 amino acids. V gave up 5 bases and J gave up 5 bases, with 12 bases separating them. The germline gives CDR1 SQVTM, CDR2 ANQGSEA. CDR3 in amino acids: CSVTTGRTEAFF. The CDR3 DNA reads as TGCAGCGTTACGACAGGACGTACTGAAGCTTTCTTT.

This clonotype has just a few counts. The chain combines TRBV11-2 with TRBJ2-7; 13 bases align to TRBD2. V gave up 3 bases and J gave up 6 bases; unmatched junction bases: 2. The CDR3 has 14 amino acids. CDR1 and CDR2 from the germline V gene are SGHAT and FQNNGV. CDR3: CASSFRLAGGEQYV. The CDR3, as DNA: TGTGCCAGCAGCTTCCGACTAGCGGGAGGCGAGCAGTACGTC.